These 26 T cell receptor beta chains share one sample of origin, sequenced in a study of blood T cell repertoires in COVID-19. TCRdb keeps only in-frame clones here, not all; method: immunoSEQ multiplex PCR. The sample has some 120,000 clones; about four fifths are singletons. Sequences were obtained from peripheral blood. The receptors were gathered from a man aged 80 or over with acute or convalescent COVID-19.

This chain connects TRBV27 to TRBJ2-5; 9 bases fit TRBD1. CDR3 size: 15 residues. Germline trimming cut 5 bases from V and 4 bases from J; bases unmatched to any gene: 8. Per the germline V gene, CDR1 is MNHEY and CDR2 is SMNVEV (reference sequence). This chain's CDR3 is CASSIGTGTGETQYF. The DNA for the CDR3 is TGTGCCAGCAGTATCGGGACAGGGACGGGAGAGACCCAGTACTTC.

The genes are TRBV4-1 and TRBJ1-5, with TRBD1 matching 7 bases. Germline loops: CDR1 MGHRA, CDR2 YSYEKL. CDR3 size: 16 residues. J gave up 2 bases and V 4 bases, and 8 bases lay outside the gene matches. CDR3 residues: CASSLRQGFGNQPQHF. The CDR3 DNA reads as TGCGCCAGCAGCCTTAGACAGGGCTTCGGCAATCAGCCCCAGCATTTT.

This chain joins TRBV6-5 and TRBJ2-7; a weak D match, TRBD2 (6 bases). From germline, CDR1 is MNHEY and CDR2 SVGAGI. The ends were cut back, 7 bases at V and 9 bases at J, with 16 bases in the middle. This CDR3 contains 12 residues. The CDR3 DNA sequence: TGTGCCAGCAACCCCCCCGGGGGAGCGCAGTACTTC. It encodes CASNPPGGAQYF.

This chain connects TRBV7-9 to TRBJ2-3; tentative D call: TRBD2 (5 bases). This CDR3 has 17 amino acids. CDR1 and CDR2 (germline): SEHNR, FQNEAQ (reference sequence). Trimming cost V 5 bases and J 0 bases, with 18 bases left between them. The CDR3 sequence is CASSTSSGRASTDTQYF. In nucleotides, the CDR3 is TGTGCCAGCAGCACCTCCTCGGGGAGAGCTAGCACAGATACGCAGTATTTT.

This chain connects TRBV7-2 to TRBJ1-3; D unclear. Trimming pared 0 bases from V and 0 bases from J, leaving 3 bases between. The germline V gene has CDR1 SGHTA and CDR2 FQGNSA. The CDR3 runs 14 residues. The CDR3 loop reads CASSLAVSGNTIYF. CDR3 nucleotide sequence: TGTGCCAGCAGCTTAGCCGTCTCTGGAAACACCATATATTTT.

The gene calls are TRBV10-3 and TRBJ1-2; 7 nucleotides match TRBD1. Germline assignment: CDR1 ENHRY and CDR2 SYGVKD. The CDR3 loop spans 13 amino acids. V lost 10 bases to trimming and J lost 4 bases; unmatched junction nucleotides: 9. CDR3 DNA sequence: TGTGCCACCGCGCCCGGGACAGCCTATGGCTACACCTTC. Translated: CATAPGTAYGYTF.

The rearrangement joins TRBV29-1 to TRBJ2-5; tentative D call: TRBD1 (6 bases). The V end lost 5 bases, the J end lost 3 bases, and 19 bases lay between the germline ends. This CDR3 comprises 15 residues. CDR1 and CDR2 (germline): SQVTM, ANQGSEA. In nucleotides, the CDR3 is TGCAGCGTTAGTGGGGGCGGTCGTCCAGAAGAGACCCAGTACTTC. Translated, it gives CSVSGGGRPEETQYF.

In its sample, this clone was seen once. The chain joins TRBV4-2 to TRBJ2-1, with 9 nucleotides matching TRBD2. Trimming removed 0 bases from V and 5 bases from J; junction bases left unmatched: 5. Germline CDR1 reads LGHNA; CDR2 reads YNFKEQ. This CDR3 has 16 amino acids. CDR3 sequence: CASSQERGGLNNEQFF. The CDR3 DNA sequence: TGTGCCAGCAGCCAAGAGCGGGGGGGCCTTAACAATGAGCAGTTCTTC.

Regarding this clone: No conserved phenylalanine or tryptophan ends this CDR3, so it is likely a read error. The limits of the CDR3 on the DNA are not certain, so only TCRdb's listed CDR3 is given. The genes are TRBV21-1 and TRBJ2-7; no DNA check was done on the table's D call, TRBD1. TRBV21-1 is recorded as a pseudogene. Inclusive of both ends, the CDR3 amounts to 13 amino acids. The CDR3 sequence: CASSIKTMDRDWS.

This chain connects TRBV5-1 to TRBJ2-2; 7 nucleotides align to TRBD2. The V gene's germline CDR1 is SGHRS and CDR2 YFSETQ. V shed 4 bases and J 3 bases; nucleotides not matched to a gene: 6. The CDR3 covers 15 residues. CDR3 region: CASSQGGGHTGELFF. The CDR3 bases are TGCGCCAGCAGCCAAGGCGGGGGACACACCGGGGAGCTGTTTTTT. Full variable domain (missing parts from reference TRBV5-1 and TRBJ2-2): KAGVTQTPRYLIKTRGQQVTLSCSPISGHRSVSWYQQTPGQGLQFLFEYFSETQRNKGNFPGRFSGRQFSNSRSEMNVSTLELGDSALYLCASSQGGGHTGELFFGEGSRLTVL.

This clone was seen a handful of times. CDR3 sequence: CASMRASNQPQHF. The CDR3 DNA follows: TGTGCCAGCATGAGAGCTAGCAATCAGCCCCAGCATTTT. The chain recombines TRBV6-5 with TRBJ1-5; D is unclear. The CDR3 runs 13 residues. CDR1 is MNHEY, CDR2 SVGAGI, per germline. V was shortened by 7 bases and J by 0 bases, with 7 bases between the two germline ends.

Notes on this clone: Other DNA sequences within the sample encode an identical CDR3. J is TRBJ2-5 and V is TRBV11-2; weak D call: TRBD1 (6 bases). The germline V gene encodes CDR1 SGHAT and CDR2 FQNNGV. V was cut by 0 bases and J by 5 bases, with 7 bases left in between. The CDR3 loop spans 13 amino acids. The CDR3, as DNA: TGTGCCAGCAGCTTAGACAGGGGTGAGACCCAGTACTTC. Translated, it gives CASSLDRGETQYF. Full variable domain (outside the CDR3, taken from reference TRBV11-2 and TRBJ2-5): EAGVAQSPRYKIIEKRQSVAFWCNPISGHATLYWYQQILGQGPKLLIQFQNNGVVDDSQLPKDRFSAERLKGVDSTLKIQPAKLEDSAVYLCASSLDRGETQYFGPGTRLLVL.

The chain carries TRBV6-1 and TRBJ2-5; 11 bases match TRBD1. Germline lookup yields CDR1 MNHNS and CDR2 SASEGT. The CDR3 contains 16 residues. Trimming removed 3 bases from V and 3 bases from J; junction bases left unmatched: 6. In nucleotides, the CDR3 is TGTGCCAGCAGTGACCGGGACAGGGGGGGAAAAGAGACCCAGTACTTC. The encoded protein is CASSDRDRGGKETQYF.

This chain uses TRBV7-2 with TRBJ1-2; tentative D call: TRBD1 (5 bases). The germline gives CDR1 SGHTA, CDR2 FQGNSA. The CDR3 is 13 residues long. Trimming stripped 1 base from V and 5 bases from J, with 8 bases between. This CDR3 reads CASSLVAGYGYTF. CDR3 nucleotide sequence: TGTGCCAGCAGCTTAGTAGCAGGGTATGGCTACACCTTC.

The rearrangement links TRBV19 to TRBJ1-6; D call uncertain. The V gene's germline CDR1 is LNHDA and CDR2 SQIVND (reference sequence). The CDR3 totals 13 residues. Trimming shortened V by 1 base and J by 10 bases, and 8 bases separated the two germline ends. The CDR3 is CASSIGENSPLHF. In nucleotides, the CDR3 is TGTGCCAGTAGTATAGGAGAGAACTCACCCCTCCACTTT.

The V and J genes are TRBV6-1 and TRBJ1-3; D is unclear. CDR3 length equals 16 residues. Germline lookup yields CDR1 MNHNS and CDR2 SASEGT. Trimming took off 1 base at V and 2 bases at J, with 12 bases between the two ends. CDR3 sequence: CASSEGSGPTGNTIYF. DNA for the CDR3: TGTGCCAGCAGTGAAGGGAGCGGCCCTACTGGAAACACCATATATTTT.

This chain connects TRBV3-1 (or the pseudogene TRBV3-2) to TRBJ1-3, with D possibly TRBD1 on 5 matching bases. The CDR3 consists of 17 residues. CDR1 and CDR2 from the germline V gene are LGHDT and YNNKEL (reference sequence). Trimming shortened V by 2 bases and J by 3 bases, and 17 bases separated the two germline ends. The CDR3 sequence: CASSQSELRGFGNTIYF. In nucleotides, the CDR3 is TGTGCCAGCAGCCAATCTGAGCTTAGGGGCTTTGGAAACACCATATATTTT.

This sequence joins TRBV7-2 and TRBJ1-1; D perhaps matches TRBD1 (6 bases). Trimming left V 4 bases short and J 4 bases short, with 19 bases between. Germline CDR1 SGHTA, CDR2 FQGNSA. This CDR3 is 16 amino acids long. The CDR3 is CASSWGGGGRATEAFF. DNA for the CDR3: TGTGCCAGCAGCTGGGGGGGCGGGGGGCGCGCCACTGAAGCTTTCTTT.

This chain links TRBV6-2 or TRBV6-3 with TRBJ1-5; 9 positions agree with TRBD1. This CDR3 is 19 amino acids long. CDR1 MNHEY and CDR2 SVGEGT come from the germline V gene. Trimming took 6 bases from V and 2 from J; bases not matched to a gene: 17. CDR3 sequence: CASSGGQGTRTGGNQPQHF. The CDR3 DNA sequence: TGTGCCAGCAGCGGAGGACAGGGGACTCGGACCGGGGGCAATCAGCCCCAGCATTTT.

V and J are TRBV18 and TRBJ2-5, with 8 nucleotides matching TRBD1. The CDR3 extends over 14 amino acids. CDR1 is KGHSH and CDR2 is LQKENI in the germline V gene. V trimming: 3 bases; J trimming: 4 bases; junction bases outside the gene matches: 4. The CDR3 loop reads CASSPDRVGETQYF. CDR3 nucleotides: TGTGCCAGCTCACCGGACAGGGTGGGAGAGACCCAGTACTTC.

V usage is TRBV9 and J usage is TRBJ1-3, with 8 bases matching TRBD1. The CDR3 extends over 18 amino acids. Trimming at V came to 0 bases and at J to 2 bases, leaving 10 bases not matched to a gene. Germline CDR1 reads SGDLS; CDR2 reads YYNGEE. The CDR3 nucleotides read TGTGCCAGCAGCGTAGGACCGCTCGGACAGGGCACTGGAAACACCATATATTTT. Its protein product is CASSVGPLGQGTGNTIYF.

This CDR3 reads CATSDAPGTGGSEQFF. The CDR3, as DNA: TGTGCCACCAGTGACGCCCCCGGGACAGGGGGCAGTGAGCAGTTCTTC. The chain recombines TRBV24-1 with TRBJ2-1; 12 bases align to TRBD1. The CDR3 runs 16 residues. J lost 9 bases, V lost 4 bases, and 9 bases had no gene match. CDR1 is KGHDR, CDR2 SFDVKD, per germline.

A remark on this clone: Additional DNA sequences in this sample encode the identical CDR3. This CDR3 is CASLRDSYNEQFF. The CDR3, as DNA: TGTGCCAGCCTCCGGGACTCCTACAATGAGCAGTTCTTC. The chain couples TRBV2 to TRBJ2-1; D perhaps matches TRBD2 (5 bases). The CDR3 extends over 13 amino acids. Looked up from germline, CDR1 is SNHLY and CDR2 is FYNNEI. The V end was cut by 8 bases, the J end by 0 bases, with 8 bases between.

The gene calls are TRBV19 and TRBJ1-2; 8 bases are shared with TRBD1. Looked up from germline, CDR1 is LNHDA and CDR2 is SQIVND (reference sequence). The length of the CDR3 is 13 residues. Losses at the gene ends were 4 bases for V and 8 bases for J; bases not matched to a gene: 6. CDR3 amino acids: CASSTGGLGGYTF. DNA for the CDR3: TGTGCCAGTAGTACAGGGGGCCTGGGCGGCTACACCTTC.

The rearrangement uses TRBV5-1 and TRBJ1-4; 11 bases are a match to TRBD1. CDR1 and CDR2 from the germline V gene are SGHRS and YFSETQ. The CDR3 sequence is 16 residues long. J lost 6 bases, V lost 7 bases, and 11 bases had no gene match. The CDR3 loop is CASARDRGILDEKLFF. CDR3 in DNA: TGCGCCAGCGCCCGGGACAGGGGGATCTTGGATGAAAAACTGTTTTTT.

The rearrangement links TRBV4-1 to TRBJ1-1, with D unclear. This CDR3 spans 13 amino acids. V dropped 3 bases and J dropped 0 bases, with 5 bases sitting between them. Germline-derived CDR1 and CDR2 are MGHRA and YSYEKL. The CDR3 region is CASSQRMNTEAFF. The CDR3 DNA reads as TGCGCCAGCAGCCAGAGGATGAACACTGAAGCTTTCTTT.